This T cell receptor beta chain comes out of a study of cytomegalovirus exposure and HLA in healthy donors. This clone was observed a single time. Its specificity is not known. Findings of the study overall: In a later analysis, approximately 15,000 TCR beta sequences were associated with HLA alleles at 0.05 false discovery rate. In most subjects, TCR beta sequences reportedly gave accurate predictions of HLA-A and HLA-B alleles.

The study ran its PCR with 60 Vbeta and 13 Jbeta primers. This table comes from immunoSEQ multiplex PCR, and its TCRdb copy is limited to in-frame clones, with some not included. The profile shows approximately 79,000 clones, 60% to 85% of them singletons. The CDR3 sequence is 16 residues long. V was clipped by 4 bases and J by 4 bases, with 19 bases between them. Looked up from germline, CDR1 is LNHDA and CDR2 is SQIVND (reference sequence). J is TRBJ1-2 and V is TRBV19; a weak D match, TRBD1 (5 bases). The receptor's source is a male donor in good health and CMV-seropositive. The specimen sequenced was PBMCs. CDR3 bases: TGTGCCAGTAGTACGCATAATTTACAGGAACCCTATGGCTACACCTTC. It translates to CASSTHNLQEPYGYTF.